The 15 T cell receptor beta chains listed next were all sequenced from one sample in a study of T-cell reconstitution after alpha-beta-depleted transplantation in children. As it was prepared, the TCRbeta library received unique molecular identifiers. TCRdb processed the PCR reads anew with MiXCR; each CDR3 protein has one entry. Found here are nearly 550,000 distinct CDR3 sequences, approximately 20% of them singletons; the top ten hold 3.3%. This material consisted of PBMCs from the stem cell graft donor, taken from the stem cell graft. The receptors originated from a human donor who donated a stem cell graft to a child with acute lymphoblastic leukemia.

CDR3 DNA: TGTGCCAGCAAGCGGACCTCGAACACCGGGGAGCTGTTTTTT. Residues: CASKRTSNTGELFF. The gene calls are TRBV27 and TRBJ2-2, with D possibly matching TRBD2 (5 bases). The CDR3 totals 14 residues. Trimming stripped 7 bases from V and 0 bases from J, with 9 bases between. Germline V gene lookup returns CDR1 MNHEY and CDR2 SMNVEV (reference sequence).

There are a few counts of this clonotype. The chain employs TRBV18 and TRBJ1-1, with a weak D call TRBD1 (6 bases). The CDR3 length is 14 residues. The V end lost 3 bases, the J end lost 3 bases, and 11 bases lay between the germline ends. Germline-derived CDR1 and CDR2 are KGHSH and LQKENI. CDR3 in amino acids: CASSPSGVHTEAFF. The CDR3 DNA sequence: TGTGCCAGCTCACCTTCAGGGGTCCACACTGAAGCTTTCTTT.

This clonotype was counted a few times. This chain links TRBV10-3 with TRBJ1-5; TRBD1 might be the D (6 bases). Germline values: CDR1 ENHRY, CDR2 SYGVKD. Trimming removed 2 bases at V and 5 bases at J, with 16 bases between. The CDR3 has 16 amino acids. In nucleotides, the CDR3 is TGTGCCATCAGTGAGACGGTCGGGGGCTGGGATCAGCCCCAGCATTTT. This sequence encodes CAISETVGGWDQPQHF.

This chain joins TRBV6-1 and TRBJ2-1; 12 bases are shared with TRBD1. The J segment lost 6 bases and the V segment lost 4 bases, leaving 7 bases of the junction unmatched. Germline values: CDR1 MNHNS, CDR2 SASEGT. CDR3 length: 16 residues. The DNA of the CDR3 is TGTGCCAGCAGTGCAACCGGGACAGGGGGCCGCAATGAGCAGTTCTTC. It specifies CASSATGTGGRNEQFF.

The chain is built from TRBV5-5 and TRBJ2-1, with 11 positions matching TRBD2. CDR3 length: 15 residues. Losses at the gene ends were 2 bases for V and 5 bases for J; bases not matched to a gene: 3. Germline V gene lookup returns CDR1 SGHKS and CDR2 YYEKEE (reference sequence). The CDR3 loop is CASSFLGLADNEQFF. CDR3 sequence (DNA): TGTGCCAGCAGCTTTTTGGGACTAGCGGACAATGAGCAGTTCTTC.

This clonotype was picked up a small number of times. The chain has TRBV28 and TRBJ1-1; possibly TRBD1 for D (5 bases). The CDR3 extends over 14 amino acids. Looked up from germline, CDR1 is MDHEN and CDR2 is SYDVKM. Between the trimmed V and J ends, which lost 4 bases and 4 bases, there was a span of 13 bases. The CDR3 loop reads CASSWSGGSTEAFF. CDR3 sequence (DNA): TGTGCCAGCAGTTGGTCGGGGGGGTCCACTGAAGCTTTCTTT.

The chain's CDR3 is CASSRGTGPSGANVLTF. CDR3 DNA: TGTGCCAGCAGCCGCGGGACAGGGCCCTCTGGGGCCAACGTCCTGACTTTC. This chain connects TRBV3-1 to TRBJ2-6, with TRBD1 matching 9 bases. The V gene's germline CDR1 is LGHDT and CDR2 YNNKEL (reference sequence). Trimming cost V 4 bases and J 0 bases; bases outside gene matches: 4. The CDR3 has 17 residues.

J is TRBJ2-2 and V is TRBV6-5, with 8 bases lining up with TRBD2. CDR1 is MNHEY, CDR2 SVGAGI, per germline. The CDR3 runs to 16 residues. Trimming took 1 base from V and 4 from J; bases not matched to a gene: 5. The CDR3 region is CASSYLEAGGTGELFF. The CDR3 DNA reads TGTGCCAGCAGTTACTTGGAGGCGGGAGGCACCGGGGAGCTGTTTTTT.

This clonotype was picked up a small number of times. V is TRBV7-7 and J is TRBJ1-2, with 8 bases identical to TRBD1. The germline V gene has CDR1 SSHAT and CDR2 FNYEAQ (reference sequence). V was clipped by 4 bases and J by 0 bases; unmatched bases: 7. The CDR3 is made up of 16 amino acids. The CDR3 DNA reads as TGTGCCAGCAGCTCGGGACAGGCCACCGCTAACTATGGCTACACCTTC. Its protein product is CASSSGQATANYGYTF. Full variable domain (remainder filled in from reference TRBV7-7 and TRBJ1-2): GAGVSQSPRYKVTKRGQDVTLRCDPISSHATLYWYQQALGQGPEFLTYFNYEAQPDKSGLPSDRFSAERPEGSISTLTIQRTEQRDSAMYRCASSSGQATANYGYTFGSGTRLTVV.

This clonotype was seen more than once but under ten times. The chain is built from TRBV10-3 and TRBJ1-5; no clear D gene. Germline V gives CDR1 ENHRY, CDR2 SYGVKD. The length of the CDR3 is 11 residues. Trimming took off 6 bases at V and 1 base at J, with 1 base between the two ends. DNA for the CDR3: TGTGCCATCAGAAGCAATCAGCCCCAGCATTTT. This translates into CAIRSNQPQHF.

In its sample, this clonotype was seen a few times. The V call is TRBV27, the J call TRBJ1-2; TRBD1 is a possible D gene (5 bases). Trimming pared 4 bases from V and 7 bases from J, leaving 16 bases between. Germline V gives CDR1 MNHEY, CDR2 SMNVEV (reference sequence). The CDR3 is 14 residues long. The CDR3 spells CASSSDGRGVGYTF. CDR3 bases: TGTGCCAGCAGTTCCGACGGGAGGGGCGTTGGCTACACCTTC.

The V gene is TRBV7-9, the J gene TRBJ1-4; no firm D call. The CDR3 is 13 amino acids. Germline CDR1 and CDR2: SEHNR and FQNEAQ (reference sequence). V dropped 6 bases and J dropped 5 bases, with 10 bases sitting between them. CDR3 amino acids: CASRPSVNEKLFF. CDR3 nucleotides: TGTGCCAGCAGGCCAAGCGTAAATGAAAAACTGTTTTTT.

This chain connects TRBV19 to TRBJ2-2; 9 nucleotides line up with TRBD2. J was trimmed by 4 bases and V by 6 bases; bases with no gene match: 6. Germline values: CDR1 LNHDA, CDR2 SQIVND (reference sequence). CDR3 length: 15 residues. DNA of the CDR3: TGTGCCAGTAGGCCCAGCGGGGGGCGCACCGGGGAGCTGTTTTTT. It is translated as CASRPSGGRTGELFF. Full variable domain (outside the CDR3, taken from reference TRBV19 and TRBJ2-2): DGGITQSPKYLFRKEGQNVTLSCEQNLNHDAMYWYRQDPGQGLRLIYYSQIVNDFQKGDIAEGYSVSREKKESFPLTVTSAQKNPTAFYLCASRPSGGRTGELFFGEGSRLTVL.

This clonotype came up a few times. This chain uses TRBV4-1 with TRBJ2-4; a weak D match, TRBD2 (6 bases). The CDR3 has 15 residues. Per the germline V gene, CDR1 is MGHRA and CDR2 is YSYEKL. Trimming took 4 bases from V and 8 from J, leaving 18 bases between them. DNA for the CDR3: TGCGCCAGCAGCCTCATCGGGAGTCGAGCGGACATTCAGTACTTC. This sequence encodes CASSLIGSRADIQYF.

A few counts support this clonotype. The CDR3: CASSPVMGAGELFF. CDR3 bases: TGTGCCAGCAGCCCGGTCATGGGGGCCGGGGAGCTGTTTTTT. This sequence joins TRBV7-7 and TRBJ2-2; D may match TRBD1 or TRBD2 (5 bases each). Germline lookup yields CDR1 SSHAT and CDR2 FNYEAQ (reference sequence). V lost 5 bases, J lost 6 bases, and 13 bases lay in between. This CDR3 comprises 14 residues.